This T cell receptor beta chain was identified in a study of response to subunit inactivated influenza vaccine. V dropped 5 bases and J dropped 2; count of bases not matched to a gene: 7. CDR3 length: 15 amino acids. In germline, CDR1 is SGHRS, CDR2 YFSETQ. MiXCR, applied by TCRdb to the RT-PCR reads, yields one record per CDR3 protein. The data hold some 640,000 distinct CDR3 sequences, with 11% to 15% observed a single time. Note on this clonotype: Its antigen is unknown.

Study conclusions and caveats: The authors offered the suggestion that each seasonal influenza vaccination recruits few new T cells.

The starting material was PBMCs from blood, obtained around 15 days before vaccination. The origin of this receptor is a man between 50 and 59 years old who received an inactivated influenza vaccine. The V gene is TRBV5-1, the J gene TRBJ2-7; 10 positions match TRBD2. CDR3 amino acids: CASRLSSGGAYEQYF. The DNA of the CDR3 is TGCGCCAGCAGATTATCTAGCGGGGGCGCCTACGAGCAGTACTTC.